The present T cell receptor (beta chain) was sequenced within a study of T cells in women clearing cervical HPV infection. Libraries were prepared by immunoSEQ multiplex PCR; TCRdb keeps only in-frame clonotypes and omits some of them. The sample table includes some 39,000 clones. Per germline, CDR1 SGHKS and CDR2 YYEKEE (reference sequence). CDR3 size: 15 residues. The ends were cut back, 4 bases at V and 2 bases at J, with 10 bases in the middle. Each participant carried one incident cervical HPV16 infection only. As to this clone: Its target is unknown. Sequencing ends 3 residues short of the CDR3 end; the germline J gene provides the rest.

The study's findings and limits: Repertoire richness, not evenness, was significantly elevated in CIN3+ cases versus controls.

The sequence was obtained from a woman aged 18 to 69 with a cervical HPV16 infection that either progressed to CIN3+ or cleared (not recorded which). The genes are TRBV5-5 and TRBJ1-6; D unclear. The sequencing input was blood buffy coat. CDR3 bases read: TGTGCCAGCAGCCCTACAGACCCCTATAATTCACCC. It is translated as CASSPTDPYNSP. In full, the CDR3 reads CASSPTDPYNSPLHF.